The clone carrying this TCR beta chain was observed at least ten times. The antigen remains undetermined. The data derive from a study of T-cell reconstitution after alpha-beta-depleted transplantation in children. Broader study findings: Diversity and T-cell counts at one year after transplant derived mostly from new T cells. Surviving recipient T cells and thymic progenitors accounted for the high day-60 TCRbeta diversity observed in some patients. The study reportedly traced alpha-beta T cells about two months after transplant to several hundred expanded graft clones.

It was with unique molecular identifiers that the TCRbeta library was prepared. TCRdb re-derived calls from the PCR reads in MiXCR, one entry per CDR3 protein. The sample contains 120,000 to 150,000 distinct CDR3 sequences, around 9% of which appear only once. This clonotype was sampled from a female patient younger than 10 who had a stem cell transplant for congenital amegakaryocytic thrombocytopenia, so the T cells may come from the graft donor. The sample was PBMCs, mostly from graft donor cells, taken 180 days after TCRalphabeta/CD19-depleted stem cell transplant.

The CDR3 sequence is CASMRQVETQYF. CDR3 sequence (DNA): TGTGCCAGCATGCGACAGGTTGAGACCCAGTACTTC. This chain links TRBV28 with TRBJ2-5; tentatively, D is TRBD1 (6 bases). CDR3 size: 12 residues. Trimming removed 7 bases at V and 5 bases at J, with 11 bases between. Looked up from germline, CDR1 is MDHEN and CDR2 is SYDVKM.